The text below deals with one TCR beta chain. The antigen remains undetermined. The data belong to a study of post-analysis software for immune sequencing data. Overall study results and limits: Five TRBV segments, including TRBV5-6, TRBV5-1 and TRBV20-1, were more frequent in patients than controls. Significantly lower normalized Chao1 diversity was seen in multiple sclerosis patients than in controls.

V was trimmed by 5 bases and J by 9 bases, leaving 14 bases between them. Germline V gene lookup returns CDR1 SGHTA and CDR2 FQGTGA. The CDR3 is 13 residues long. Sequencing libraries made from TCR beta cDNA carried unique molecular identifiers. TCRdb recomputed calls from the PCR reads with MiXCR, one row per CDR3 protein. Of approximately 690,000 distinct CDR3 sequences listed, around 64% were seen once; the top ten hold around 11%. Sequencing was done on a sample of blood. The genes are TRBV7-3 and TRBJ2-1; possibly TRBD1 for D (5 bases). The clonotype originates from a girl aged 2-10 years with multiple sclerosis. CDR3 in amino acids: CASSATASSEQFF. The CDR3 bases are TGTGCCAGCAGCGCGACAGCGAGTTCTGAGCAGTTCTTC.